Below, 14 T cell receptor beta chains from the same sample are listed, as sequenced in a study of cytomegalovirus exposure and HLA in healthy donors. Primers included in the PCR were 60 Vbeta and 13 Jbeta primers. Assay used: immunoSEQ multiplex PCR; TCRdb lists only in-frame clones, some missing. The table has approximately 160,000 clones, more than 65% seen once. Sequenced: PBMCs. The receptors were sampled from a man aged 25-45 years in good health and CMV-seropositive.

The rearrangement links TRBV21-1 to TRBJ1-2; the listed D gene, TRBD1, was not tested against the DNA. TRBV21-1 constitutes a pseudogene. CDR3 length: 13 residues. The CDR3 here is CASSKGTEDGYTF. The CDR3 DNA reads TGTGCCAGCAGCAAGGGGACAGAAGATGGCTACACCTTC.

CDR3 bases: TGTGCCAGCAGCTTAGGGGCAGGGGTTAACACAGATACGCAGTATTTT. Protein product: CASSLGAGVNTDTQYF. The V call is TRBV7-9, the J call TRBJ2-3; possible D gene TRBD1, 6 bases. Trimming left V 1 base short and J 2 bases short, with 13 bases between. Germline CDR1 is SEHNR and CDR2 is FQNEAQ (reference sequence). This CDR3 comprises 16 residues.

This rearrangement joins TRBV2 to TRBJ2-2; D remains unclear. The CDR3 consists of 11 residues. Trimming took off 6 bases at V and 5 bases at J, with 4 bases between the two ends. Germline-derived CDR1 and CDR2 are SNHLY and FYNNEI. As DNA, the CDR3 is TGTGCCAGCAGAGCGACCGGGGAGCTGTTTTTT. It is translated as CASRATGELFF.

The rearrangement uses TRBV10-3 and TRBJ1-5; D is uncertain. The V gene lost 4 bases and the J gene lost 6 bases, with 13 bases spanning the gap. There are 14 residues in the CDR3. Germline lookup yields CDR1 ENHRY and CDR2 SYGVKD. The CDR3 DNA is TGTGCCATCAGTGGAGAGGGATTTGGTCAGCCCCAGCATTTT. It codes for CAISGEGFGQPQHF.

Here the CDR3 reads CASSPRLADHNEQFF. CDR3 DNA: TGTGCCAGCAGCCCGCGACTAGCAGACCACAATGAGCAGTTCTTC. This chain uses TRBV9 with TRBJ2-1, with TRBD2 matching over 7 bases. Germline V gene data show CDR1 as SGDLS and CDR2 as YYNGEE. V was clipped by 4 bases and J by 5 bases; unmatched bases: 9. CDR3 length: 15 amino acids.

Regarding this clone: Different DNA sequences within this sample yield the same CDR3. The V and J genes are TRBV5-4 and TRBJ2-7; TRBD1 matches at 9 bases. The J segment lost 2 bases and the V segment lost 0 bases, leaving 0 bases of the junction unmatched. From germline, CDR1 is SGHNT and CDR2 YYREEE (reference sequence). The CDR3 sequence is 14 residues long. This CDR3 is CASSLGQGAYEQYF. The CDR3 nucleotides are TGTGCCAGCAGCTTGGGACAGGGGGCCTACGAGCAGTACTTC. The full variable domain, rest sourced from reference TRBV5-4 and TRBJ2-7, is ETGVTQSPTHLIKTRGQQVTLRCSSQSGHNTVSWYQQALGQGPQFIFQYYREEENGRGNFPPRFSGLQFPNYSSELNVNALELDDSALYLCASSLGQGAYEQYFGPGTRLTVT.

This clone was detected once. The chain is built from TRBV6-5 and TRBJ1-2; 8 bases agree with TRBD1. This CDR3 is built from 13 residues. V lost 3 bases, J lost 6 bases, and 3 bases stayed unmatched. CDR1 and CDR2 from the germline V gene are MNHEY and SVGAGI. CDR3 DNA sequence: TGTGCCAGCAGTTATAGGACAGGGAATGGCTACACCTTC. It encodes CASSYRTGNGYTF.

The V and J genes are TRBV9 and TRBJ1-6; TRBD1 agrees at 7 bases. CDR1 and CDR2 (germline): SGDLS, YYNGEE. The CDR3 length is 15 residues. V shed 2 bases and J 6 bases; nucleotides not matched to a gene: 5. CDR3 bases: TGTGCCAGCAGCGTCTCAGGGGGTAGTAATTCACCCCTCCACTTT. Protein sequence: CASSVSGGSNSPLHF.

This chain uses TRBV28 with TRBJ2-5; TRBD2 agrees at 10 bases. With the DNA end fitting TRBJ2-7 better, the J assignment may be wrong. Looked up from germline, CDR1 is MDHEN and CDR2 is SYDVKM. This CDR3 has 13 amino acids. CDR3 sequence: CASSGGNSYEQYF. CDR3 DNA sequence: TGTGCCAGTAGCGGGGGGAACTCCTACGAGCAGTACTTC.

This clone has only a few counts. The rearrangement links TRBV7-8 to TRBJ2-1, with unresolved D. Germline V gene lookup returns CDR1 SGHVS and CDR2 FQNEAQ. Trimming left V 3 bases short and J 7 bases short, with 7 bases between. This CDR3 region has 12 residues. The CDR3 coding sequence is TGTGCCAGCAGCTTGGAGAGGAATGAGCAGTTCTTC. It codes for CASSLERNEQFF.

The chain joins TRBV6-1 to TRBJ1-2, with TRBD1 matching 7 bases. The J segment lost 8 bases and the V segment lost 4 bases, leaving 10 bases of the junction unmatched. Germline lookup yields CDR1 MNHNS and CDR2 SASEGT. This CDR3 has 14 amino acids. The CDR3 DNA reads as TGTGCCAGCAGTGCGGGCAGGGGGGCCCACGGCTACACCTTC. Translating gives CASSAGRGAHGYTF.

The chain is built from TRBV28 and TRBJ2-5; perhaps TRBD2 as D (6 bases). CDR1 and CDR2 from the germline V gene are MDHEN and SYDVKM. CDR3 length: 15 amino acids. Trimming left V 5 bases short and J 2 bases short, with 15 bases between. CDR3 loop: CASSQPRDFQETQYF. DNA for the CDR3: TGTGCCAGCAGTCAACCCCGGGACTTTCAAGAGACCCAGTACTTC.

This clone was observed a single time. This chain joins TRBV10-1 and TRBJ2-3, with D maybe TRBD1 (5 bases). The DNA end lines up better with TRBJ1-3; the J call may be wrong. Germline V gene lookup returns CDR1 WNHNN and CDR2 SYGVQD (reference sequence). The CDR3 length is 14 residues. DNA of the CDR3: TGCGCCAGCAGTGAGGAGACTAGCGGGGGGGCCATATATTTT. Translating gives CASSEETSGGAIYF.

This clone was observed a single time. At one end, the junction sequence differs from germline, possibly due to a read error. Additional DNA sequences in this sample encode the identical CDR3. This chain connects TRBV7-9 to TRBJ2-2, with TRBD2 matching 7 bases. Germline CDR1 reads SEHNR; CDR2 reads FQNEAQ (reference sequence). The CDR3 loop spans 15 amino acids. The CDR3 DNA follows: TGCGCCAGCAGCTTACGGACTAGATCTGCCGGGGAGCTGTTTTTT. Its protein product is CASSLRTRSAGELFF.